This T cell receptor beta chain originates from a study of shared clonotypes between healthy human individuals. Sequencing used immunoSEQ multiplex PCR; TCRdb keeps in-frame clones, though not all of them. The sample shows 2.3 million or so clones, just over 90% of them seen only once. This CDR3 region has 13 residues. CDR1 and CDR2 from the germline V gene are MNHEY and SVGAGI. With 7 bases removed from V and 2 bases from J, the gap between germline ends came to 9 bases. What was sequenced was naive CD4+ T cells from PBMCs. Subset: CD45RA+ positively selected. This clonotype was obtained from a man younger than 35 in good health. Some clones in this sample may be carry-over from other donors' samples. V usage is TRBV6-5 and J usage is TRBJ1-5; D uncertain. CDR3 sequence: CASKRAGNQPQHF. The DNA of the CDR3 is TGTGCCAGCAAGCGGGCGGGCAATCAGCCCCAGCATTTT.